The 20 T cell receptor beta chains reported below all come from one sample, sequenced in a study of blood T cell repertoires in COVID-19. Clones were sequenced by immunoSEQ multiplex PCR, and TCRdb holds only the in-frame ones, with some missing. In the table there are a few hundred thousand clones, about 87% of which are singletons. Sequenced material: peripheral blood. The receptors shown here come from a woman aged 70-85 years with active or convalescent COVID-19.

This rearrangement joins TRBV14 to TRBJ1-2, with a possible D match to TRBD1 (5 bases). Germline assignment: CDR1 SGHDN and CDR2 FVKESK. V dropped 4 bases and J dropped 6 bases, with 9 bases sitting between them. CDR3 length: 12 amino acids. The CDR3 sequence: CASSRQGHGYTF. The CDR3 DNA sequence: TGTGCCAGCAGCCGGCAGGGTCATGGCTACACCTTC.

On this clone itself: Other DNA sequences in the sample encode the same CDR3. The chain uses TRBV6-6 and TRBJ1-1, with 7 bases matching TRBD1. This CDR3 has 13 residues. The V gene end was trimmed by 6 bases and the J gene end by 1 base; junction bases not matched to a gene: 2. Germline V gene data show CDR1 as MNHNY and CDR2 as SVGAGI (reference sequence). This CDR3 is CASSRGENTEAFF. CDR3 sequence (DNA): TGTGCCAGCAGCAGGGGGGAGAACACTGAAGCTTTCTTT.

This chain uses TRBV12-3 or TRBV12-4 with TRBJ1-2; 7 bases align to TRBD1. Trimming at V came to 5 bases and at J to 8 bases, leaving 8 bases not matched to a gene. This CDR3 region has 13 residues. The CDR3 sequence is CASSLDRDDGYTF. The CDR3 region has the DNA TGTGCCAGCAGTCTAGACAGGGATGACGGCTACACCTTC.

The rearrangement uses TRBV2 and TRBJ1-6, with D possibly TRBD1 on 5 matching bases. The CDR3 contains 16 residues. V lost 3 bases and J lost 7, with 16 bases in between. CDR1 is SNHLY, CDR2 FYNNEI, per germline. In nucleotides, the CDR3 is TGTGCCAGCAGTGACAGGGTTGGGGCACCAAATTCACCCCTCCACTTT. This codes for CASSDRVGAPNSPLHF.

The chain carries TRBV11-2 and TRBJ1-2; 7 bases align to TRBD1. The CDR3 runs to 14 residues. The J segment lost 2 bases and the V segment lost 7 bases, leaving 7 bases of the junction unmatched. The V gene's germline CDR1 is SGHAT and CDR2 FQNNGV. For the CDR3, the DNA is TGTGCCAGCACTCCGGACAGGTTGAACTATGGCTACACCTTC. Translation gives CASTPDRLNYGYTF.

The V and J genes are TRBV7-2 and TRBJ2-7; no reliable D call. CDR3 length equals 15 residues. V dropped 1 base and J dropped 0 bases, with 10 bases sitting between them. The germline V gene has CDR1 SGHTA and CDR2 FQGNSA. CDR3 in DNA: TGTGCCAGCAGCTTAGGATCAGTATCCTCCTACGAGCAGTACTTC. It is translated as CASSLGSVSSYEQYF.

This rearrangement joins TRBV24-1 to TRBJ2-4, with D possibly TRBD2 on 6 matching bases. Germline loops: CDR1 KGHDR, CDR2 SFDVKD. V shed 3 bases and J shed 6 bases, with 8 bases lying between them. This CDR3 is built from 13 residues. The CDR3 sequence is CATSDRDSNIQYF. Here the CDR3 DNA reads TGTGCCACCAGTGATCGGGACTCAAACATTCAGTACTTC.

V gene TRBV6-6 combines with J gene TRBJ1-2; 7 bases are shared with TRBD1. With 6 bases clipped from V and 2 bases from J, the junction kept 9 bases outside the gene matches. CDR1 is MNHNY and CDR2 is SVGAGI in the germline V gene (reference sequence). The CDR3 length is 15 residues. Here the CDR3 DNA reads TGTGCCAGCAGAAGGACAGGTGGTACGAACTATGGCTACACCTTC. It codes for CASRRTGGTNYGYTF.

The chain joins TRBV19 to TRBJ2-3, with a weak D call TRBD2 (6 bases). CDR1 and CDR2 (germline): LNHDA, SQIVND (reference sequence). The CDR3 is 17 amino acids. Trimming removed 5 bases at V and 1 base at J, with 19 bases between. The DNA for the CDR3 is TGTGCCAGTAGTCCCCTACTGAGGGGCGGGGGCACAGATACGCAGTATTTT. Residues: CASSPLLRGGGTDTQYF.

This clone showed up just once. J is TRBJ1-5 and V is TRBV7-2; TRBD1 matches at 10 bases. In germline, CDR1 is SGHTA, CDR2 FQGNSA. The CDR3 consists of 15 residues. Losses at the gene ends were 9 bases for V and 7 bases for J; bases not matched to a gene: 12. The CDR3 DNA reads as TGTGCCAGAACCAAGACAGGGGGCGTAGGGCAGCCCCAGCATTTT. This encodes CARTKTGGVGQPQHF. The full variable domain, completed using reference TRBV7-2 and TRBJ1-5, is GAGVSQSPSNKVTEKGKDVELRCDPISGHTALYWYRQSLGQGLEFLIYFQGNSAPDKSGLPSDRFSAERTGGSVSTLTIQRTQQEDSAVYLCARTKTGGVGQPQHFGDGTRLSIL.

This sequence joins TRBV18 and TRBJ1-4; D remains ambiguous. Germline values: CDR1 KGHSH, CDR2 LQKENI. This CDR3 has 13 amino acids. V lost 6 bases to trimming and J lost 8 bases, with 13 bases between them. DNA of the CDR3: TGTGCCAGCTCTCTCACGGGAGGAGAAAAACTGTTTTTT. This codes for CASSLTGGEKLFF.

The chain combines TRBV25-1 with TRBJ2-1, with D perhaps matching TRBD2 (5 bases). Germline V gene sequence: CDR1 MGHDK, CDR2 SYGVNS. Trimming took off 4 bases at V and 12 bases at J, with 10 bases between the two ends. This CDR3 comprises 11 residues. CDR3 loop: CASSGAAAQFF. For the CDR3, the DNA is TGTGCCAGCAGTGGGGCAGCGGCGCAGTTCTTC. Complete variable domain (other parts from reference TRBV25-1 and TRBJ2-1): EADIYQTPRYLVIGTGKKITLECSQTMGHDKMYWYQQDPGMELHLIHYSYGVNSTEKGDLSSESTVSRIRTEHFPLTLESARPSHTSQYLCASSGAAAQFFGPGTRLTVL.

The rearrangement uses TRBV28 and TRBJ2-4, with D maybe TRBD2 (5 bases). This CDR3 spans 13 amino acids. CDR1 is MDHEN and CDR2 is SYDVKM in the germline V gene. The germline V and J ends were trimmed by 7 bases and 8 bases, with 15 bases remaining between them. The CDR3 region has the DNA TGTGCCAGCAATCGGGGAATACGCGACATTCAGTACTTC. It translates to CASNRGIRDIQYF.

The chain joins TRBV4-3 to TRBJ1-2; a weak D match, TRBD1 (5 bases). Trimming removed 0 bases at V and 3 bases at J, with 14 bases between. Per germline, CDR1 LGHNA and CDR2 YSLEER. The CDR3 runs to 16 residues. The CDR3 reads CASSQEGGGVYYGYTF. In DNA form, the CDR3 reads TGCGCCAGCAGCCAAGAGGGGGGAGGGGTGTACTATGGCTACACCTTC.

The chain uses TRBV20-1 and TRBJ2-3; D is unclear. Germline loops: CDR1 DFQATT, CDR2 SNEGSKA (reference sequence). The CDR3 contains 11 residues. The germline V and J ends were trimmed by 7 bases and 0 bases, with 5 bases remaining between them. CDR3 DNA: TGCAGTGTTCGGAGCACAGATACGCAGTATTTT. Translating gives CSVRSTDTQYF.

The rearrangement uses TRBV27 and TRBJ1-6; D gene ambiguous. The V gene lost 4 bases and the J gene lost 0 bases, with 16 bases spanning the gap. From germline, CDR1 is MNHEY and CDR2 SMNVEV (reference sequence). The CDR3 totals 18 residues. CDR3 nucleotide sequence: TGTGCCAGCAGTTATAAAGTTTATTCGAGCTCCTATAATTCACCCCTCCACTTT. This encodes CASSYKVYSSSYNSPLHF.

This clone showed up just once. This chain connects TRBV4-2 to TRBJ1-2; 8 positions match TRBD1. Trimming removed 1 base from V and 8 bases from J; junction bases left unmatched: 6. The V gene's germline CDR1 is LGHNA and CDR2 YNFKEQ. CDR3 length: 14 amino acids. CDR3 DNA: TGTGCCAGCAGCCAAGCAGGGGGCGCGATCGGCTACACCTTC. Translation gives CASSQAGGAIGYTF.

The chain is built from TRBV25-1 and TRBJ1-5; D is undetermined. The germline V and J ends were trimmed by 6 bases and 7 bases, with 16 bases remaining between them. The CDR3 loop spans 14 amino acids. CDR1 and CDR2 from the germline V gene are MGHDK and SYGVNS. The CDR3 coding sequence is TGTGCCAGCAGCCTCCCCGGGTTTAGCCAGCCCCAGCATTTT. Its translation: CASSLPGFSQPQHF.

This rearrangement joins TRBV15 to TRBJ2-1, with D unclear. The CDR3 consists of 13 residues. Per germline, CDR1 LNHNV and CDR2 YYDKDF (reference sequence). The V and J ends lost 1 base and 4 bases respectively, with 5 bases between them. The DNA for the CDR3 is TGTGCCACCAGCAGAGTTACTTACAATGAGCAGTTCTTC. It specifies CATSRVTYNEQFF.

The genes are TRBV6-5 and TRBJ1-2; 8 bases align to TRBD1. V lost 6 bases, J lost 0 bases, and 6 bases stayed unmatched. The CDR3 sequence is 15 residues long. Germline CDR1 and CDR2: MNHEY and SVGAGI. DNA of the CDR3: TGTGCCAGCAGGCCGGGGACAGGAGCTAACTATGGCTACACCTTC. This codes for CASRPGTGANYGYTF.